A selection of T cell receptor beta chains follows, all from one sample in a study of blood T cell repertoires in COVID-19. Assay: immunoSEQ multiplex PCR; the TCRdb copy retains only in-frame clones and omits some. Here the sample spans about 400,000 clones, about 88% being singletons. Input material: PBMCs or T cells enriched from blood (not recorded which). All receptors come from a woman between 25 and 40 years old who had recovered from COVID-19. The CDR3 runs from the conserved cysteine through the conserved F or W. A D gene is named only where the DNA matches it firmly. Clone size appears in some rows only: once, few, many, or a class for an expanded clone.

V gene	clone size	D gene	J gene	CDR3 protein	CDR3 DNA
TRBV15	.	.	TRBJ1-2	CATSGRSGLNYGYTF	TGTGCCACCAGCGGAAGGTCGGGACTTAACTATGGCTACACCTTC
TRBV6-1	.	TRBD1	TRBJ1-1	CASSEPPPGQEQLNTEAFF	TGTGCCAGCAGTGAGCCTCCTCCGGGACAGGAACAATTGAACACTGAAGCTTTCTTT
TRBV19	.	TRBD2	TRBJ2-7	CASSPGTSATYEQYF	TGTGCCAGTAGTCCCGGGACTAGCGCGACCTACGAGCAGTACTTC
TRBV3-1/TRBV3-2	.	TRBD1	TRBJ2-3	CASHGTGDGTDTQYF	TGTGCCAGCCACGGTACAGGGGACGGCACAGATACGCAGTATTTT
TRBV2	few	TRBD2	TRBJ2-7	CASSELAGGSYEQYF	TGTGCCAGCAGTGAACTAGCGGGGGGGTCCTACGAGCAGTACTTC
TRBV5-8	.	TRBD2	TRBJ2-2	CASSLGVTSAGGELFF	TGTGCCAGCAGCTTGGGGGTGACTAGCGCCGGCGGGGAGCTGTTTTTT
TRBV19	.	TRBD1	TRBJ1-5	CASSISTGGNQPQHF	TGTGCCAGTAGTATCTCCACAGGGGGCAATCAGCCCCAGCATTTT
TRBV5-4	.	TRBD2	TRBJ2-7	CASSLGLAGVFEQYF	TGTGCCAGCAGCTTGGGACTAGCGGGAGTTTTCGAGCAGTACTTC
TRBV18	.	.	TRBJ2-2	CASSPSGRGTNTGELFF	TGTGCCAGCTCACCCTCAGGACGGGGAACGAACACCGGGGAGCTGTTTTTT
TRBV7-2	.	TRBD2	TRBJ2-5	CASSPSGLAGGLQETQYF	TGTGCCAGCAGCCCATCGGGACTAGCGGGGGGCCTTCAAGAGACCCAGTACTTC
TRBV27	few	.	TRBJ2-2	CASSLFRELVPGELFF	TGTGCCAGCAGTTTATTCCGGGAGTTGGTCCCCGGGGAGCTGTTTTTT
TRBV28	.	.	TRBJ1-2	CASGAGGGYTF	TGTGCCAGCGGCGCCGGGGGGGGCTACACCTTC
TRBV6-5	.	.	TRBJ2-6	CASSPMSGANVLTF	TGTGCCAGCAGTCCCATGTCTGGGGCCAACGTCCTGACTTTC
TRBV3-1/TRBV3-2	.	TRBD2	TRBJ2-7	CASSPTRLAGGPGSSYEQYF	TGTGCCAGCAGCCCAACCAGACTAGCGGGGGGCCCGGGAAGCTCCTACGAGCAGTACTTC
TRBV19	.	.	TRBJ2-1	CASSIGWGDEQFF	TGTGCCAGTAGTATAGGTTGGGGGGATGAGCAGTTCTTC
TRBV11-2	.	.	TRBJ2-3	CASSLFQGTDTQYF	TGTGCCAGCAGCTTGTTCCAGGGGACAGATACGCAGTATTTT
TRBV2	.	.	TRBJ1-2	CASSVFRDDYGYTF	TGTGCCAGCAGTGTGTTTCGGGATGACTATGGCTACACCTTC
TRBV2	once	TRBD1	TRBJ1-2	CASTPTGGADYGYTF	TGTGCCAGCACCCCGACAGGGGGCGCGGACTATGGCTACACCTTC
TRBV13	.	.	TRBJ2-5	CASGMTVYNQETQYF	TGTGCCAGCGGAATGACAGTGTATAATCAAGAGACCCAGTACTTC
TRBV10-3	.	TRBD2	TRBJ2-5	CAISESPSGGQETQYF	TGTGCCATCAGTGAGTCTCCCTCCGGGGGGCAAGAGACCCAGTACTTC
TRBV7-9	.	.	TRBJ1-5	CASSPGGEQPQHF	TGTGCCAGCAGCCCCGGGGGAGAACAGCCCCAGCATTTT
TRBV5-4	.	TRBD1	TRBJ1-1	CASSLGIGGNTEAFF	TGTGCCAGCAGCTTGGGGATAGGGGGCAACACTGAAGCTTTCTTT
TRBV2	.	TRBD1	TRBJ1-1	CASSEGGPGQGMNTEAFF	TGTGCCAGCAGTGAAGGTGGGCCGGGACAGGGGATGAACACTGAAGCTTTCTTT
TRBV4-1	many	.	TRBJ1-6	CASSQEIAKNNSPLHF	TGCGCCAGCAGCCAAGAAATTGCGAAAAATAATTCACCCCTCCACTTT
TRBV2	.	TRBD1	TRBJ1-1	CASSDAPGQGEGSEAFF	TGTGCCAGCAGTGATGCTCCGGGACAGGGTGAAGGTAGCGAAGCTTTCTTT
TRBV27	.	TRBD1	TRBJ1-1	CASSSWTGENTEAFF	TGTGCCAGCAGTTCCTGGACAGGGGAGAACACTGAAGCTTTCTTT
TRBV4-1	once	TRBD2	TRBJ2-7	CASSRGGDYGYEQYF	TGCGCCAGCAGCCGCGGAGGGGACTATGGCTACGAGCAGTACTTC
TRBV2	.	TRBD1	TRBJ1-1	CASSGDSYTEAFF	TGTGCCAGCAGTGGGGACAGTTACACTGAAGCTTTCTTT
TRBV6-1	few	TRBD2	TRBJ2-7	CASSEGEGYYEQYF	TGTGCCAGCAGTGAAGGGGAGGGTTACTACGAGCAGTACTTC
TRBV27	.	TRBD1	TRBJ1-5	CASSPLGGLNQPQHF	TGTGCCAGCAGTCCTTTAGGGGGCCTTAATCAGCCCCAGCATTTT
TRBV3-1/TRBV3-2	.	.	TRBJ2-7	CASSQRDGGYEQYF	TGTGCCAGCAGCCAGCGAGACGGGGGCTACGAGCAGTACTTC
TRBV12-3/TRBV12-4	.	.	TRBJ2-7	CASSLPAYEQYF	TGTGCCAGCAGTTTACCCGCCTACGAGCAGTACTTC
TRBV28	.	.	TRBJ2-1	CASRPTLGVTQSSYNEQFF	TGTGCCAGCAGACCAACCTTAGGAGTGACCCAGAGCTCCTACAATGAGCAGTTCTTC
TRBV2	.	TRBD2	TRBJ2-7	CASSRTTSRGEQYF	TGTGCCAGCAGTAGAACGACTAGCCGCGGCGAGCAGTACTTC
TRBV9	few	TRBD1	TRBJ2-2	CASKTGDTGELFF	TGTGCCAGCAAAACAGGGGACACCGGGGAGCTGTTTTTT
TRBV6-6	.	.	TRBJ2-1	CATSFPFYNEQFF	TGTGCCACCAGTTTTCCATTCTACAATGAGCAGTTCTTC
TRBV19	.	TRBD1	TRBJ1-5	CASSTGTGGVQPQHF	TGTGCCAGTAGTACCGGGACAGGGGGCGTTCAGCCCCAGCATTTT
TRBV4-1	few	.	TRBJ2-2	CASSQGPEGGTGELFF	TGCGCCAGCAGCCAAGGGCCTGAGGGAGGCACCGGGGAGCTGTTTTTT
TRBV5-1	.	.	TRBJ2-5	CATTSGLTGETQYF	TGCGCCACCACCTCGGGGCTGACAGGAGAGACCCAGTACTTC
TRBV27	.	.	TRBJ1-6	CASSLRGSGYNSPLHF	TGTGCCAGCAGTTTAAGGGGGTCGGGATATAATTCACCCCTCCACTTT